This is a list of T cell receptor beta chains from one sample in a study of PD-1 blockade in mismatch repair-deficient tumors. This table comes from immunoSEQ multiplex PCR, and its TCRdb copy is limited to in-frame clones, with some not included. Among some 19,000 clones, approximately 80% were seen once, and the ten largest hold 1.4%. Specimen: PBMCs, collected 52 weeks after starting pembrolizumab. All receptors derive from an adult with mismatch repair-deficient cancer. The CDR3 runs from the conserved cysteine through the conserved F or W. The D gene is left open where the match is weak. The size of a clone is reported for some rows only, either as once, few or many, or as a class for expanded clones.

j_gene	abundance	v_gene	d_gene	CDR3aa	CDR3nt
TRBJ2-1	.	TRBV11-3	TRBD2	CASSLVGTSGRWDEQFF	TGTGCCAGCAGCTTAGTTGGGACTAGCGGGAGGTGGGATGAGCAGTTCTTC
TRBJ1-2	.	TRBV27	TRBD1	CASSLGTGAANYGYTF	TGTGCCAGCAGTTTAGGGACAGGGGCTGCTAACTATGGCTACACCTTC
TRBJ1-1	.	TRBV28	TRBD1	CATGQGTLNTEAFF	TGTGCCACCGGACAGGGTACCTTGAACACTGAAGCTTTCTTT
TRBJ2-5	.	TRBV5-1	TRBD2	CASSFGGRIETQYF	TGCGCCAGCAGCTTCGGCGGGAGAATAGAGACCCAGTACTTC
TRBJ1-5	.	TRBV9	.	CASSVDLADQPQHF	TGTGCCAGCAGCGTAGACCTGGCGGATCAGCCCCAGCATTTT
TRBJ2-7	.	TRBV7-9	TRBD2	CASSLGGRAQGDEQYF	TGTGCCAGCAGCTTAGGCGGGAGGGCCCAAGGGGACGAGCAGTACTTC
TRBJ2-7	few	TRBV5-1	TRBD1	CASSLAMDRGSEQYF	TGCGCCAGCAGCTTGGCGATGGACAGGGGGTCCGAGCAGTACTTC
TRBJ2-7	few	TRBV6-6	.	CASSYNRASSYEQYF	TGTGCCAGCAGTTATAACAGGGCCAGCTCCTACGAGCAGTACTTC
TRBJ2-1	.	TRBV5-1	TRBD2	CASSARLAEYNEQFF	TGCGCCAGCAGCGCTCGACTAGCGGAATACAATGAGCAGTTCTTC
TRBJ2-7	few	TRBV19	TRBD2	CASSGTSSYEQYF	TGTGCCAGTAGTGGGACTAGTTCCTACGAGCAGTACTTC
TRBJ2-7	.	TRBV27	TRBD2	CASSLKGGSTYEQYF	TGTGCCAGCAGCCTCAAGGGAGGGTCGACCTACGAGCAGTACTTC
TRBJ2-5	.	TRBV4-1	TRBD2	CASSQDKSSGARETQYF	TGCGCCAGCAGCCAAGATAAGTCTAGCGGGGCCCGGGAGACCCAGTACTTC
TRBJ1-2	.	TRBV29-1	TRBD1	CSVDPRQGNGCTF	TGCAGCGTTGATCCCAGACAGGGTAATGGCTGCACCTTC
TRBJ2-3	.	TRBV5-1	TRBD2	CASSHGLAGGAWVDTQYF	TGCGCCAGCAGCCACGGACTAGCGGGAGGGGCCTGGGTAGATACGCAGTATTTT
TRBJ1-5	.	TRBV6-1	.	CASSVSQPQHF	TGTGCCAGCAGTGTATCTCAGCCCCAGCATTTT
TRBJ2-7	once	TRBV4-2	.	CASSRVLGAIYYEQYF	TGTGCCAGCAGCCGGGTCCTAGGGGCGATATACTACGAGCAGTACTTC
TRBJ1-1	.	TRBV5-1	TRBD1	CASSAGTVMNTEAFF	TGCGCCAGCAGCGCTGGGACAGTCATGAACACTGAAGCTTTCTTT
TRBJ2-7	once	TRBV27	TRBD1	CASSFQYTRPGQGASEQYF	TGTGCCAGCAGTTTCCAATACACCAGACCGGGACAGGGGGCGAGTGAGCAGTACTTC
TRBJ2-4	.	TRBV6-4	.	CASSLAKNIQYF	TGTGCCAGCAGTCTAGCCAAAAACATTCAGTACTTC
TRBJ1-2	.	TRBV5-6	TRBD1	CASSQSGGRGYTF	TGTGCCAGCAGCCAATCAGGGGGTAGGGGCTACACCTTC
TRBJ2-1	.	TRBV19	.	CASSFRSYNEQFF	TGTGCCAGTAGCTTTCGGTCCTACAATGAGCAGTTCTTC
TRBJ1-2	.	TRBV28	.	CASSQQGGGYTF	TGTGCCAGCAGTCAACAGGGTGGAGGCTACACCTTC
TRBJ2-3	.	TRBV28	.	CASSSLTGKSTDTQYF	TGTGCCAGCAGTTCCCTAACAGGGAAGAGCACAGATACGCAGTATTTT
TRBJ2-7	.	TRBV30	TRBD1	CAWRPRQGYLKREQYF	TGTGCCTGGAGGCCGCGACAGGGGTACCTGAAGCGGGAGCAGTACTTC
TRBJ1-1	.	TRBV19	TRBD1	CASSMARRGPEAFF	TGTGCCAGTAGTATGGCGCGTAGGGGGCCTGAAGCTTTCTTT
TRBJ1-2	once	TRBV2	TRBD1	CASSESSGGYGYTF	TGTGCCAGCAGTGAAAGCTCAGGGGGCTATGGCTACACCTTC
TRBJ2-7	.	TRBV18	.	CASSPTGSEQYF	TGTGCCAGCTCACCAACAGGGAGTGAGCAGTACTTC
TRBJ2-5	.	TRBV2	.	CASSDRGETQYF	TGTGCCAGCAGTGACAGGGGAGAGACCCAGTACTTC
TRBJ1-6	.	TRBV19	TRBD1	CASSMGTANSPLHF	TGTGCCAGTAGTATGGGGACAGCTAATTCACCCCTCCACTTT
TRBJ2-7	few	TRBV28	TRBD2	CASSLGGTSVYEQYF	TGTGCCAGCAGTTTAGGCGGGACTAGTGTCTACGAGCAGTACTTC
TRBJ2-3	.	TRBV28	.	CASNGENTDTQYF	TGTGCCAGTAATGGGGAGAATACAGATACGCAGTATTTT
TRBJ1-1	.	TRBV5-1	.	CASRVLSDTEAFF	TGCGCCAGCAGAGTTTTGTCGGACACTGAAGCTTTCTTT
TRBJ1-1	.	TRBV27	TRBD1	CASSRGTGVMTEAFF	TGTGCCAGCAGTCGAGGGACAGGGGTTATGACTGAAGCTTTCTTT
TRBJ2-1	once	TRBV25-1	.	CASSESGRFYNGQFF	TGTGCCAGCAGTGAATCAGGGCGGTTCTACAATGGGCAGTTCTTC
TRBJ1-1	.	TRBV28	TRBD1	CASSDRGRTEAFF	TGTGCCAGCAGCGACAGGGGACGAACTGAAGCTTTCTTT
TRBJ2-3	.	TRBV9	TRBD2	CASSASGRADTQYF	TGTGCCAGCAGCGCGAGCGGGAGGGCAGATACGCAGTATTTT
TRBJ2-2	once	TRBV18	.	CASSPWALRSTGELFF	TGTGCCAGCTCACCCTGGGCCTTAAGATCCACCGGGGAGCTGTTTTTT
TRBJ1-5	.	TRBV28	.	CASSLGGRGNQPQHF	TGTGCCAGCAGTTTGGGAGGGAGGGGCAATCAGCCCCAGCATTTT
TRBJ1-2	.	TRBV27	.	CASSLTAQQGRGYTF	TGTGCCAGCAGTCTCACTGCTCAACAGGGTCGGGGCTACACCTTC
TRBJ2-5	.	TRBV7-2	.	CASSPTLETQYF	TGTGCCAGCAGCCCGACTCTAGAGACCCAGTACTTC
TRBJ2-7	few	TRBV27	TRBD2	CASSLSSPRDYPYEQYF	TGTGCCAGCAGTTTATCCTCGCCCCGGGACTATCCCTACGAGCAGTACTTC
TRBJ2-2	.	TRBV7-9	TRBD1	CASSLDRVLPTGELFF	TGTGCCAGCAGTTTGGACAGGGTTTTACCCACCGGGGAGCTGTTTTTT
TRBJ2-1	.	TRBV7-8	.	CASLVVNEQFF	TGTGCCAGCCTGGTAGTCAATGAGCAGTTCTTC
TRBJ2-7	few	TRBV18	.	CASSVQGISYEQYF	TGTGCCAGCTCAGTTCAGGGTATAAGCTACGAGCAGTACTTC
TRBJ1-4	.	TRBV30	TRBD1	CAWSDVRDRDGKLFF	TGTGCCTGGAGTGACGTCCGGGACAGGGATGGGAAACTGTTTTTT